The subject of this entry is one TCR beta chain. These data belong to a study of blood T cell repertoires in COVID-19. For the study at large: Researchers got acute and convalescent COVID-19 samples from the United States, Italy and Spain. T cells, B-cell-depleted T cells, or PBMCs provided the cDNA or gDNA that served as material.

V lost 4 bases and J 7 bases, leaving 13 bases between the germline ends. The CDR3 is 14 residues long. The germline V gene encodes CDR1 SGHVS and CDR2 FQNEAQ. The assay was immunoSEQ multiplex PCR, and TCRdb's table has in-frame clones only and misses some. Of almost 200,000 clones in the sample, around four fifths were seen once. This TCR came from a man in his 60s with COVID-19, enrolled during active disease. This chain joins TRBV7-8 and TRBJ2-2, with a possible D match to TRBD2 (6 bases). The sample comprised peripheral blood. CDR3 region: CASSSTGGVGELFF. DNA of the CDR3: TGTGCCAGCAGCTCCACTGGAGGGGTCGGGGAGCTGTTTTTT.